The text below deals with one TCR beta chain. Its target is not known. The germline gives CDR1 MNHEY, CDR2 SMNVEV (reference sequence). V lost 3 bases, J lost 9 bases, and 6 bases lay in between. The CDR3 extends over 11 amino acids. This sample was taken from a study of cytomegalovirus exposure and HLA in healthy donors. General study results and limits: HLA allele associations emerged for about 18,000 TCR beta sequences in a later analysis, at 0.05 false discovery rate. In vitro work confirmed that a few CMV-associated chains recognize CMV antigens.

The study ran its PCR with 60 Vbeta and 13 Jbeta primers. Repertoires were generated with immunoSEQ multiplex PCR, while TCRdb's copy carries only in-frame clones and drops some. The clone table shows around 77,000 clones, with the ten largest holding roughly an eighth. Sample: PBMCs. The chain links TRBV27 to TRBJ2-1; D is ambiguous. The receptor was derived from a man between 45 and 60 years old in good health and CMV-seropositive. CDR3 nucleotide sequence: TGTGCCAGCAGTTTTACCGGTGAGCAGTTCTTC. Protein: CASSFTGEQFF.